The 27 T cell receptor beta chains below all came from one sample that was sequenced in a study of identical twins. From the 5' RACE reads, TCRdb called clonotypes with MiXCR, one entry per CDR3 protein. Here the sample spans some 900,000 distinct CDR3 sequences, over 9% being singletons. In addition, the sample was reused for a study of yellow fever vaccine responses in identical twins.

Sequenced sample: PBMCs. The source of these receptors is a young woman in good health.

This clonotype was seen more than once but under ten times. V usage is TRBV12-3 or TRBV12-4 and J usage is TRBJ1-2; 8 bases are a match to TRBD1. The CDR3 is 16 amino acids. The J segment lost 4 bases and the V segment lost 2 bases, leaving 9 bases of the junction unmatched. The CDR3 DNA is TGTGCCAGCAGTTTAAACAGGGGGATGACGGCCTATGGCTACACCTTC. Translated, it gives CASSLNRGMTAYGYTF.

This clonotype has only a few counts. The chain links TRBV12-3 or TRBV12-4 to TRBJ2-3; weak D call: TRBD2 (7 bases). The V gene lost 3 bases and the J gene lost 4 bases, with 14 bases spanning the gap. The CDR3 sequence is 15 residues long. The CDR3 here is CASSLGPGGADTQYF. The CDR3 DNA sequence: TGTGCCAGCAGTTTGGGTCCGGGGGGCGCAGATACGCAGTATTTT.

The chain couples TRBV18 to TRBJ2-2; D remains unclear. The CDR3 contains 15 residues. Between the trimmed V and J ends, which lost 0 bases and 0 bases, there was a span of 5 bases. Germline CDR1 KGHSH, CDR2 LQKENI. CDR3 nucleotide sequence: TGTGCCAGCTCACCACCAGCCACGAACACCGGGGAGCTGTTTTTT. Its protein is CASSPPATNTGELFF.

This clonotype has at least ten counts. CDR3 DNA sequence: TGCGCCAGCAGCTTGGATCCGAATCAGCCCCAGCATTTT. It encodes CASSLDPNQPQHF. J is TRBJ1-5 and V is TRBV5-1, with no clear D. The V end was cut by 0 bases, the J end by 4 bases, with 5 bases between. The CDR3 runs to 13 residues. Germline V gene lookup returns CDR1 SGHRS and CDR2 YFSETQ. Full variable domain (missing parts from reference TRBV5-1 and TRBJ1-5): KAGVTQTPRYLIKTRGQQVTLSCSPISGHRSVSWYQQTPGQGLQFLFEYFSETQRNKGNFPGRFSGRQFSNSRSEMNVSTLELGDSALYLCASSLDPNQPQHFGDGTRLSIL.

This clonotype was counted only a few times. The V gene is TRBV12-3 or TRBV12-4, the J gene TRBJ1-1; 9 nucleotides align to TRBD1. The length of the CDR3 is 16 residues. V trimming: 2 bases; J trimming: 3 bases; junction bases outside the gene matches: 7. CDR3 bases: TGTGCCAGCAGTTTAACAGGGGGCGGGAGGGACACTGAAGCTTTCTTT. Its translation: CASSLTGGGRDTEAFF.

This clonotype was observed a few times. The chain combines TRBV12-3 or TRBV12-4 with TRBJ1-5, with D possibly matching TRBD1 (5 bases). This CDR3 has 12 residues. V lost 8 bases and J lost 5, with 10 bases in between. The CDR3 DNA reads TGTGCCAGCGCCGGGACGGATCAGCCCCAGCATTTT. Translated: CASAGTDQPQHF.

The V call is TRBV6-6, the J call TRBJ1-2; D is possibly TRBD1 (6 bases). V lost 7 bases and J lost 7, with 16 bases in between. Germline CDR1 and CDR2: MNHNY and SVGAGI (reference sequence). The CDR3 sequence is 13 residues long. CDR3 sequence reads: CASIAVGAGGYTF. The CDR3 DNA reads TGTGCCAGCATCGCGGTGGGGGCCGGTGGCTACACCTTC.

This chain connects TRBV6-2 or TRBV6-3 to TRBJ1-5; D is ambiguous. CDR1 MNHEY and CDR2 SVGEGT come from the germline V gene. The V end was cut by 4 bases, the J end by 7 bases, with 20 bases between. The length of the CDR3 is 16 residues. CDR3 region: CASSSSARVSWQPQHF. CDR3 coding DNA: TGTGCCAGCAGTTCCTCAGCCCGGGTTTCCTGGCAGCCCCAGCATTTT.

The V call is TRBV19, the J call TRBJ2-2, with no clear D. This CDR3 is built from 11 residues. Germline CDR1 reads LNHDA; CDR2 reads SQIVND (reference sequence). Trimming left V 9 bases short and J 8 bases short, with 10 bases between. The CDR3 protein is CASISLGELFF. CDR3 DNA sequence: TGTGCCAGCATCAGTTTAGGGGAGCTGTTTTTT.

V is TRBV20-1 and J is TRBJ1-2; D not resolved. Germline lookup yields CDR1 DFQATT and CDR2 SNEGSKA (reference sequence). The CDR3 is 9 amino acids. The CDR3 sequence: CSPSRGYTF. The CDR3 nucleotides are TGCAGCCCCTCGCGGGGCTACACCTTC.

This clonotype was seen at least ten times. The rearrangement joins TRBV28 to TRBJ2-1; 7 nucleotides line up with TRBD2. Trimming at V came to 3 bases and at J to 9 bases, leaving 5 bases not matched to a gene. Germline assignment: CDR1 MDHEN and CDR2 SYDVKM. This CDR3 has 13 amino acids. CDR3 sequence reads: CASSFREGFEQFF. CDR3 bases: TGTGCCAGCAGTTTCAGGGAGGGGTTTGAGCAGTTCTTC. Full variable domain (rest looked up from reference TRBV28 and TRBJ2-1): DVKVTQSSRYLVKRTGEKVFLECVQDMDHENMFWYRQDPGLGLRLIYFSYDVKMKEKGDIPEGYSVSREKKERFSLILESASTNQTSMYLCASSFREGFEQFFGPGTRLTVL.

This sequence joins TRBV20-1 and TRBJ2-3, with TRBD2 matching 9 bases. The V gene's germline CDR1 is DFQATT and CDR2 SNEGSKA (reference sequence). CDR3 length equals 14 residues. V lost 1 base, J lost 2 bases, and 1 base stayed unmatched. CDR3 residues: CSARASGATDTQYF. In DNA, the CDR3 is TGCAGTGCTAGAGCTAGCGGGGCCACAGATACGCAGTATTTT.

This clonotype occurred a few times. The rearrangement joins TRBV4-1 to TRBJ2-7, with D hard to call. The CDR3 is 15 amino acids. V lost 0 bases, J lost 0 bases, and 9 bases lay in between. CDR1 is MGHRA and CDR2 is YSYEKL in the germline V gene. The CDR3 bases are TGCGCCAGCAGCCAAGAGCGGCAACCCTCCTACGAGCAGTACTTC. Encoded protein: CASSQERQPSYEQYF.

This clonotype was seen at least ten times. The CDR3 spells CASSAGQPQHF. As DNA, the CDR3 is TGTGCCAGTAGCGCCGGTCAGCCCCAGCATTTT. The rearrangement links TRBV19 to TRBJ1-5; D is unclear. The CDR3 sequence is 11 residues long. V shed 6 bases and J shed 6 bases, with 6 bases lying between them. Germline lookup yields CDR1 LNHDA and CDR2 SQIVND (reference sequence).

V usage is TRBV2 and J usage is TRBJ2-1; 10 bases match TRBD2. Germline CDR1 reads SNHLY; CDR2 reads FYNNEI. The CDR3 spans 15 residues. Trimming removed 5 bases from V and 10 bases from J; junction bases left unmatched: 11. For the CDR3, the DNA is TGTGCCAGCAGTTCCAGCGGGAGGGCGGTTTTCGAGCAGTTCTTC. It codes for CASSSSGRAVFEQFF.

V is TRBV28 and J is TRBJ2-7; 9 bases line up with TRBD2. CDR1 and CDR2 from the germline V gene are MDHEN and SYDVKM. V shed 6 bases, J shed 1 base, and the junction held 7 bases outside the gene matches. There are 15 residues in the CDR3. The CDR3 DNA sequence: TGTGCCAGCAGCGGGCGGGAGGGCCAGTCCTACGAGCAGTACTTC. This encodes CASSGREGQSYEQYF.

The V and J genes are TRBV9 and TRBJ1-1; D is ambiguous. The CDR3 runs to 15 residues. Deletions cut 4 bases from V and 0 bases from J, with 13 bases between. Germline assignment: CDR1 SGDLS and CDR2 YYNGEE. The CDR3: CASSPRLAMNTEAFF. CDR3 coding DNA: TGTGCCAGCAGCCCCCGTCTCGCTATGAACACTGAAGCTTTCTTT.

This clonotype has just a few counts. The V gene is TRBV28, the J gene TRBJ2-7; weak D call: TRBD1 (6 bases). CDR3 length equals 15 residues. Between the trimmed V and J ends, which lost 5 bases and 6 bases, there was a span of 20 bases. The germline CDR1 and CDR2 sequences are MDHEN and SYDVKM. The CDR3 DNA reads TGTGCCAGCAGTCCCCGAGCAGGGGTGGGTGGCGAGCAGTACTTC. Protein product: CASSPRAGVGGEQYF.

The CDR3 loop is CASSHAPQGAGYTF. CDR3 coding DNA: TGTGCCAGCAGCCATGCACCTCAGGGGGCTGGCTACACCTTC. The chain is built from TRBV7-2 and TRBJ1-2, with 8 bases matching TRBD1. The germline V gene encodes CDR1 SGHTA and CDR2 FQGNSA. Trimming took 5 bases from V and 7 from J; bases not matched to a gene: 9. The CDR3 is made up of 14 amino acids.

This chain uses TRBV20-1 with TRBJ2-2; no clear D gene. CDR3 size: 14 residues. The germline gives CDR1 DFQATT, CDR2 SNEGSKA (reference sequence). V was cut by 0 bases and J by 0 bases, with 5 bases left in between. The CDR3 nucleotides read TGCAGTGCTAGAGATCATGCGAACACCGGGGAGCTGTTTTTT. Protein: CSARDHANTGELFF.

The V and J genes are TRBV6-1 and TRBJ2-5; 16 nucleotides agree with TRBD2. Germline V gene lookup returns CDR1 MNHNS and CDR2 SASEGT. With V trimmed by 5 bases and J by 4 bases, 7 bases remained unmatched. The CDR3 is made up of 17 amino acids. DNA of the CDR3: TGTGCCAGCAGTCGAGGGACTAGCGGGAGGGGGGGAGAGACCCAGTACTTC. Translation gives CASSRGTSGRGGETQYF.

The J gene is TRBJ2-1, the V gene TRBV28, with 11 bases matching TRBD2. Germline CDR1 reads MDHEN; CDR2 reads SYDVKM. J lost 0 bases, V lost 8 bases, and 12 bases had no gene match. The CDR3 sequence is 18 residues long. The CDR3 region has the DNA TGTGCCAGCTTTTGGGCTAGCGGGGGGCAGAGCTCCTACAATGAGCAGTTCTTC. Protein product: CASFWASGGQSSYNEQFF.

The chain combines TRBV20-1 with TRBJ1-4, with D possibly being TRBD1 (6 bases). Between the trimmed V and J ends, which lost 0 bases and 5 bases, there was a span of 13 bases. Germline V CDR1 and CDR2: DFQATT, SNEGSKA (reference sequence). CDR3 size: 15 residues. CDR3 region: CSARDGQGPNEKLFF. CDR3 nucleotides: TGCAGTGCTAGAGATGGGCAGGGGCCGAATGAAAAACTGTTTTTT.

Only a few counts were recorded for this clonotype. The chain links TRBV7-9 to TRBJ2-1, with 13 nucleotides matching TRBD2. Trimming cost V 4 bases and J 7 bases; bases outside gene matches: 7. The CDR3 length is 16 residues. Germline V gene data show CDR1 as SEHNR and CDR2 as FQNEAQ (reference sequence). In DNA, the CDR3 is TGTGCCAGCAGCTGGCTCGGACTAGCGGGAGTTAATGAGCAGTTCTTC. Translating gives CASSWLGLAGVNEQFF.

The chain links TRBV12-3 or TRBV12-4 to TRBJ2-7, with 10 bases aligning to TRBD1. V shed 3 bases and J 6 bases; nucleotides not matched to a gene: 8. The CDR3 loop spans 15 amino acids. The CDR3 reads CASSFMTGGPSEQYF. The DNA for the CDR3 is TGTGCCAGCAGTTTTATGACAGGGGGCCCCTCCGAGCAGTACTTC.

The chain recombines TRBV27 with TRBJ2-1; D not resolved. This CDR3 region has 16 residues. V lost 0 bases and J 0 bases, leaving 9 bases between the germline ends. The V gene's germline CDR1 is MNHEY and CDR2 SMNVEV (reference sequence). Written as DNA, the CDR3 is TGTGCCAGCAGTTTATCGGCCATGGGCTCCTACAATGAGCAGTTCTTC. This encodes CASSLSAMGSYNEQFF.

V usage is TRBV11-2 and J usage is TRBJ2-1, with D perhaps matching TRBD1 or TRBD2 (7 bases each). The V and J ends lost 5 bases and 7 bases respectively, with 27 bases between them. There are 18 residues in the CDR3. CDR1 and CDR2 from the germline V gene are SGHAT and FQNNGV. The CDR3 loop is CASSPGSQGGPLFNEQFF. CDR3 nucleotides: TGTGCCAGCAGCCCGGGGTCTCAGGGGGGGCCACTTTTTAATGAGCAGTTCTTC.